A selection of T cell receptor beta chains follows, all from one sample in a study of Ad26.COV2.S vaccination and SARS-CoV-2 variants. Assay used: immunoSEQ multiplex PCR; TCRdb lists only in-frame clones, some missing. This sample has 300,000 to 400,000 clones, with 75% to 90% found just once. This sample comprised peripheral blood, obtained in a trial of Ad26.COV2.S vaccine versus placebo. The origin of the receptors is a person aged 18-65 years who received the Ad26.COV2.S COVID-19 vaccine or a placebo. The CDR3 runs from the conserved cysteine through the conserved F or W. A D gene is named only where the DNA matches it firmly. Clone sizes are given selectively: once, few, many, or a class where the clone is expanded.

clone_size: once; d_call: TRBD1; j_call: TRBJ1-2; v_call: TRBV28; cdr3_nt: TGTGCCAGCAGCTCAAACCCGGGACAGGGGATCGGAGACTATGGCTACACCTTC; cdr3_aa: CASSSNPGQGIGDYGYTF
clone_size: -; d_call: -; j_call: TRBJ2-7; v_call: TRBV4-1; cdr3_nt: TGCGCCAGCAGCCTGTTGGGCCAGGGGGAGCAGTACTTC; cdr3_aa: CASSLLGQGEQYF
clone_size: -; d_call: -; j_call: TRBJ1-4; v_call: TRBV4-3; cdr3_nt: TGCGCCAGCAGCCAAGATGGGTTTACGGACGGGCTTTGGGGAGATGGGCTGTTTTTT; cdr3_aa: CASSQDGFTDGLWGDGLFF
clone_size: -; d_call: TRBD1; j_call: TRBJ1-2; v_call: TRBV6-5; cdr3_nt: TGTGCCAGCAGGATGGACAGGGCCTATGGCTACACCTTC; cdr3_aa: CASRMDRAYGYTF
clone_size: -; d_call: TRBD1; j_call: TRBJ1-1; v_call: TRBV5-4; cdr3_nt: TGTGCCAGCAGCTTCGGACAGGGTGTCATGAACACTGAAGCTTTCTTT; cdr3_aa: CASSFGQGVMNTEAFF
clone_size: -; d_call: TRBD1; j_call: TRBJ1-1; v_call: TRBV4-3; cdr3_nt: TGCGCCAGCAGCCAAGATACAGGGGTTGGAGCTTTCTTT; cdr3_aa: CASSQDTGVGAFF
clone_size: -; d_call: -; j_call: TRBJ1-6; v_call: TRBV3-1/TRBV3-2; cdr3_nt: TGTGCCAGCAGCCAATCCAAGGACAGAGCCCGCATCTCCTTCTATAATTCACCCCTCCACTTT; cdr3_aa: CASSQSKDRARISFYNSPLHF
clone_size: -; d_call: -; j_call: TRBJ1-2; v_call: TRBV19; cdr3_nt: TGTGCCAGTAGTCCTGCTGGGATTAAGTATGGCTACACCTTC; cdr3_aa: CASSPAGIKYGYTF
clone_size: -; d_call: TRBD1; j_call: TRBJ1-6; v_call: TRBV19; cdr3_nt: TGTGCCAGTACTCGGAACTGGGACAGGGATTCACCCCTCCACTTT; cdr3_aa: CASTRNWDRDSPLHF
clone_size: -; d_call: -; j_call: TRBJ1-2; v_call: TRBV15; cdr3_nt: TGTGCCACCAGCAGAGACGGACGAGACTATGGCTACACCTTC; cdr3_aa: CATSRDGRDYGYTF
clone_size: -; d_call: TRBD1; j_call: TRBJ2-1; v_call: TRBV5-1; cdr3_nt: TGCGCCAGCGCAGTGGGGGACAGGGACTACAATGAGCAGTTCTTC; cdr3_aa: CASAVGDRDYNEQFF
clone_size: -; d_call: -; j_call: TRBJ2-5; v_call: TRBV6-2/TRBV6-3; cdr3_nt: TGTGCCAGCAGTGGGCAGCTCAAAGAGACCCAGTACTTC; cdr3_aa: CASSGQLKETQYF
clone_size: -; d_call: -; j_call: TRBJ2-2; v_call: TRBV21-1; cdr3_nt: TGTGCCTGTGGACGCCTAATGACCGGGGAGCTGTTTTTT; cdr3_aa: CACGRLMTGELFF
clone_size: -; d_call: TRBD2; j_call: TRBJ2-1; v_call: TRBV6-6; cdr3_nt: TGTGCCAGCAGAAAACGGCTAGCGGTTTACAATGAGCAGTTCTTC; cdr3_aa: CASRKRLAVYNEQFF
clone_size: -; d_call: -; j_call: TRBJ2-5; v_call: TRBV2; cdr3_nt: TGTGCCAGCAGGATGCAAGCGGCACAAGAGACCCAGTACTTC; cdr3_aa: CASRMQAAQETQYF
clone_size: -; d_call: TRBD2; j_call: TRBJ2-3; v_call: TRBV28; cdr3_nt: TGTGCCAGCAGTTGGTTCGGCGGGAGGTCAGATACGCAGTATTTT; cdr3_aa: CASSWFGGRSDTQYF
clone_size: -; d_call: TRBD2; j_call: TRBJ2-3; v_call: TRBV7-8; cdr3_nt: TGTGCCAGCAGCTGGAGTCGGACTAGCGGAACAGATACGCAGTATTTT; cdr3_aa: CASSWSRTSGTDTQYF